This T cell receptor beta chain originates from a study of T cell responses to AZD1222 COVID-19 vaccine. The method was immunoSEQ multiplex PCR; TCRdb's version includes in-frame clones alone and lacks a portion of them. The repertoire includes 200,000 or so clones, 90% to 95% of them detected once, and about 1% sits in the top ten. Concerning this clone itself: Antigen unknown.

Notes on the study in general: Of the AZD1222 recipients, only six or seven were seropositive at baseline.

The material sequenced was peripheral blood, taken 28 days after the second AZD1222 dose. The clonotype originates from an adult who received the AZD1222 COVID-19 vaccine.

DNA of the CDR3: TGTGCCAGCAGTCCCAGGGGGCCAGATACGCAGTATTTT. Translation gives CASSPRGPDTQYF. This chain uses TRBV12-3 or TRBV12-4 with TRBJ2-3, with 8 bases fitting TRBD1. With 5 bases clipped from V and 4 bases from J, the junction kept 2 bases outside the gene matches. The CDR3 loop spans 13 amino acids.